This is a list of T cell receptor beta chains from one sample in a study of cytomegalovirus exposure and HLA in healthy donors. Generated by immunoSEQ multiplex PCR, the TCRdb table keeps only in-frame clones and is missing some. The sample has 99,000 or so clones; about 85% are singletons. What was sequenced was PBMCs. The receptors derive from a female donor in good health and CMV-seropositive. Both conserved end residues are part of each CDR3. D genes are given only for firm matches. Only part of the rows carry a size: once, few, many, or a class if the clone is expanded.

abundance: .; v_gene: TRBV5-6; j_gene: TRBJ1-5; d_gene: .; CDR3nt: TGTGCCAGCAGCTTGTCGGGGGTACGGAACAATCAGCCCCAGCATTTT; CDR3aa: CASSLSGVRNNQPQHF
abundance: .; v_gene: TRBV21-1; j_gene: TRBJ1-6; d_gene: .; CDR3nt: TGTGCCAGCAGCGGTCGCAGGGGGACGGTTAGATCACCCCTCCACTTT; CDR3aa: CASSGRRGTVRSPLHF
abundance: once; v_gene: TRBV4-2; j_gene: TRBJ2-2; d_gene: .; CDR3nt: TGTGCCAGCAGCCAAGAACCAGCGACGAACACCGGGGAGCTGTTTTTT; CDR3aa: CASSQEPATNTGELFF
abundance: few; v_gene: TRBV9; j_gene: TRBJ2-5; d_gene: .; CDR3nt: TGTGCCAGCAGCGTTCAGGGTGGAGAGACCCAGTACTTC; CDR3aa: CASSVQGGETQYF
abundance: .; v_gene: TRBV28; j_gene: TRBJ2-5; d_gene: .; CDR3nt: TGTGCCAGCAGTCCCCGGCTGGAGCAAGAGACCCAGTACTTC; CDR3aa: CASSPRLEQETQYF
abundance: .; v_gene: TRBV14; j_gene: TRBJ2-7; d_gene: TRBD1; CDR3nt: TGTGCCAGCAGCCCGGGACAGACCTACGAGCAGTACTTC; CDR3aa: CASSPGQTYEQYF
abundance: .; v_gene: TRBV10-1; j_gene: TRBJ2-7; d_gene: TRBD2; CDR3nt: TGCGCCAGCAGTGAGGGGAGGGGCAGGGCACGGGACGAGCAGTACTTC; CDR3aa: CASSEGRGRARDEQYF
abundance: .; v_gene: TRBV6-5; j_gene: TRBJ2-7; d_gene: TRBD2; CDR3nt: TGTGCCAGCAGGCGACTAGCGGGAGTCCACGAGCAGTACTTC; CDR3aa: CASRRLAGVHEQYF
abundance: .; v_gene: TRBV10-3; j_gene: TRBJ1-1; d_gene: .; CDR3nt: TGTGCCTGCAGAGCGGGAGTTGAGACTGAAGCTTTCTTT; CDR3aa: CACRAGVETEAFF
abundance: .; v_gene: TRBV7-9; j_gene: TRBJ2-1; d_gene: .; CDR3nt: TGTGCCAGCAGCTCGGGACTCTACAATGAGCAGTTCTTC; CDR3aa: CASSSGLYNEQFF
abundance: .; v_gene: TRBV6-5; j_gene: TRBJ1-2; d_gene: .; CDR3nt: TGTGCCAGCAGTTACTCCAGGCGTCACTATGGCTACACCTTC; CDR3aa: CASSYSRRHYGYTF
abundance: .; v_gene: TRBV4-1; j_gene: TRBJ2-3; d_gene: .; CDR3nt: TGCGCCAGCAGCCAAGATCGAACGACTAGCACAGATACGCAGTATTTT; CDR3aa: CASSQDRTTSTDTQYF
abundance: .; v_gene: TRBV11-2; j_gene: TRBJ1-4; d_gene: .; CDR3nt: TGTGCCAGCAGCTTAGCCAGGCGTGTTAATGAAAAACTGTTTTTT; CDR3aa: CASSLARRVNEKLFF
abundance: .; v_gene: TRBV6-1; j_gene: TRBJ2-7; d_gene: .; CDR3nt: TGTGCCAGCAGTGAAGGATGGAGGGTCTACGAGCAGTACTTC; CDR3aa: CASSEGWRVYEQYF
abundance: .; v_gene: TRBV29-1; j_gene: TRBJ2-5; d_gene: .; CDR3nt: TGCAGCGTTGAACGCGGGGGCGGGGGATTTCTGGAGACCCAGTACTTC; CDR3aa: CSVERGGGGFLETQYF
abundance: .; v_gene: TRBV19; j_gene: TRBJ2-7; d_gene: .; CDR3nt: TGTGCCAGTAGTCCTGCAGGGCGGACAAACTCCTACGAGCAGTACTTC; CDR3aa: CASSPAGRTNSYEQYF
abundance: .; v_gene: TRBV7-6; j_gene: TRBJ2-1; d_gene: TRBD2; CDR3nt: TGTGCCAGCAGCCCACGGTTGGCGGGGGTCCTCTACAATGAGCAGTTCTTC; CDR3aa: CASSPRLAGVLYNEQFF
abundance: .; v_gene: TRBV7-9; j_gene: TRBJ1-5; d_gene: .; CDR3nt: TGTGCCAGCAGTTGGGGGGAAGACAATCAGCCCCAGCATTTT; CDR3aa: CASSWGEDNQPQHF
abundance: few; v_gene: TRBV2; j_gene: TRBJ2-7; d_gene: .; CDR3nt: TGTGCCAGCCTAGACTCCTCCTACGAGCAGTACTTC; CDR3aa: CASLDSSYEQYF
abundance: .; v_gene: TRBV9; j_gene: TRBJ1-2; d_gene: .; CDR3nt: TGTGCCAGCAGCGTAGGGGAAAGGGGAGGCTACACCTTC; CDR3aa: CASSVGERGGYTF
abundance: .; v_gene: TRBV7-9; j_gene: TRBJ1-6; d_gene: .; CDR3nt: TGTGCCAGCAGCCCAGTGGGAGTTTTAAATTCACCCCTCCACTTT; CDR3aa: CASSPVGVLNSPLHF
abundance: .; v_gene: TRBV19; j_gene: TRBJ2-7; d_gene: .; CDR3nt: TGTGCCAGTAGTATTTCAGGATGGTACTCCTACGAGCAGTACTTC; CDR3aa: CASSISGWYSYEQYF
abundance: once; v_gene: TRBV10-1; j_gene: TRBJ1-1; d_gene: .; CDR3nt: TGCGCCAGCAGTCGCAGCGCTCCCCCTGAAGCTTTCTTT; CDR3aa: CASSRSAPPEAFF
abundance: .; v_gene: TRBV6-6; j_gene: TRBJ1-1; d_gene: TRBD1; CDR3nt: TGTGCCAGCAGACCGGGACAGGGGGGCGTAAGTGAAGCTTTCTTT; CDR3aa: CASRPGQGGVSEAFF
abundance: .; v_gene: TRBV29-1; j_gene: TRBJ2-3; d_gene: .; CDR3nt: TGCAGCGACGGACACCTACGAACGGCTACGCAGTATTTT; CDR3aa: CSDGHLRTATQYF
abundance: .; v_gene: TRBV7-2; j_gene: TRBJ1-4; d_gene: .; CDR3nt: TGTGCCAGCAGCTTAGGGGGCCCTAATGAAAAACTGTTTTTT; CDR3aa: CASSLGGPNEKLFF
abundance: .; v_gene: TRBV19; j_gene: TRBJ2-2; d_gene: .; CDR3nt: TGTGCCAGCTATCGAGGGGGAAGCACCGGGGAGCTGTTTTTT; CDR3aa: CASYRGGSTGELFF
abundance: once; v_gene: TRBV27; j_gene: TRBJ2-3; d_gene: .; CDR3nt: TGTGCCAGCTCAGGGGGGCGATGGCTTCCAGATACGCAGTATTTT; CDR3aa: CASSGGRWLPDTQYF
abundance: .; v_gene: TRBV7-2; j_gene: TRBJ2-7; d_gene: TRBD1; CDR3nt: TGTGCCAGCAGCTTGAGGGGGACAGCCTACGAGCAGTACTTC; CDR3aa: CASSLRGTAYEQYF
abundance: .; v_gene: TRBV16; j_gene: TRBJ1-1; d_gene: .; CDR3nt: TGTGCCAGCAGCCAGGGGGCGGTGTACACTGAAGCTTTCTTT; CDR3aa: CASSQGAVYTEAFF
abundance: .; v_gene: TRBV28; j_gene: TRBJ2-7; d_gene: TRBD1; CDR3nt: TGTGCCAGCAGTTTACCGGGACAGCAGTACGAGCAGTACTTC; CDR3aa: CASSLPGQQYEQYF
abundance: .; v_gene: TRBV27; j_gene: TRBJ2-7; d_gene: TRBD2; CDR3nt: TGTGCCAGCAGCAAGAGGGTGAGCGGGAGCTCCCCCTACGAGCAGTACTTC; CDR3aa: CASSKRVSGSSPYEQYF
abundance: .; v_gene: TRBV9; j_gene: TRBJ2-2; d_gene: TRBD2; CDR3nt: TGTGCCAGCAGCGTAGTCACTAGCGGGGGGATCGGGGAGCTGTTTTTT; CDR3aa: CASSVVTSGGIGELFF
abundance: .; v_gene: TRBV7-9; j_gene: TRBJ1-2; d_gene: .; CDR3nt: TGTGCCAGCAGCTTTTCACAGTCTACTGAAGCTAACTATGGCTACACCTTC; CDR3aa: CASSFSQSTEANYGYTF
abundance: once; v_gene: TRBV28; j_gene: TRBJ1-2; d_gene: .; CDR3nt: TGTGCCAGCAGTTTAGGAGTTAACTATGGCTACACCTTC; CDR3aa: CASSLGVNYGYTF
abundance: .; v_gene: TRBV30; j_gene: TRBJ2-7; d_gene: TRBD1; CDR3nt: TGTGCCTGGAGTAGGGGACAGGGCTACGAGCAGTACTTC; CDR3aa: CAWSRGQGYEQYF
abundance: .; v_gene: TRBV7-9; j_gene: TRBJ1-4; d_gene: .; CDR3nt: TGTGCCAGCAGCCTTGACTCTATGAGGGAAAAACTGTTTTTT; CDR3aa: CASSLDSMREKLFF
abundance: .; v_gene: TRBV11-2; j_gene: TRBJ2-5; d_gene: .; CDR3nt: TGTGCCAGCAGCTTAGGGCAGGGGACGGAGACCCAGTACTTC; CDR3aa: CASSLGQGTETQYF
abundance: .; v_gene: TRBV5-6; j_gene: TRBJ2-1; d_gene: .; CDR3nt: TGTGCCAGCAGCTTAGGACAAAGCTCCTACAATGAGCAGTTCTTC; CDR3aa: CASSLGQSSYNEQFF
abundance: .; v_gene: TRBV7-2; j_gene: TRBJ2-7; d_gene: .; CDR3nt: TGTGCCAGCAGCTTCCCTAGCTACGAGCAGTACTTC; CDR3aa: CASSFPSYEQYF